Presented here are 32 T cell receptor beta chains from one specimen sequenced in a study of blood T cell repertoires in COVID-19. TCRdb's copy holds only in-frame clones and misses some; the assay was immunoSEQ multiplex PCR. In the table there are about 100,000 clones, about 85% of which are singletons. The material sequenced was peripheral blood. These receptors were taken from a man aged 50 to 59 with active or convalescent COVID-19.

The chain employs TRBV12-3 or TRBV12-4 and TRBJ1-4; D uncertain. The CDR3 has 12 residues. The V and J ends lost 3 bases and 8 bases respectively, with 7 bases between them. The CDR3, as DNA: TGTGCCAGCAGTTTCGACGGGGAAAAACTGTTTTTT. This codes for CASSFDGEKLFF.

The chain links TRBV30 to TRBJ1-5; D is unclear. Per germline, CDR1 GTSNPN and CDR2 SVGIG (reference sequence). V gave up 2 bases and J gave up 4 bases, with 9 bases separating them. CDR3 length: 13 residues. The CDR3 protein is CAWSPFRNQPQHF. The DNA for the CDR3 is TGTGCCTGGAGTCCCTTCAGGAATCAGCCCCAGCATTTT.

V and J are TRBV9 and TRBJ2-1, with D possibly being TRBD2 (6 bases). Trimming pared 4 bases from V and 7 bases from J, leaving 24 bases between. The germline V gene has CDR1 SGDLS and CDR2 YYNGEE. The CDR3 runs to 17 residues. The CDR3 region has the DNA TGTGCCAGCAGCACCCCTAGCGCCAAAAATACTATTAATGAGCAGTTCTTC. Protein product: CASSTPSAKNTINEQFF.

The V and J genes are TRBV5-1 and TRBJ1-2, with 7 bases that match TRBD1. The V and J ends lost 2 bases and 6 bases, in that order; junction bases with no gene match: 4. CDR1 and CDR2 (germline): SGHRS, YFSETQ. CDR3 size: 13 residues. The CDR3 DNA follows: TGCGCCAGCAGCTTAGGGGGCGCGGATGGCTACACCTTC. It codes for CASSLGGADGYTF.

The chain joins TRBV5-5 to TRBJ2-7; D gene unclear. With 0 bases removed from V and 2 bases from J, the gap between germline ends came to 15 bases. The CDR3 contains 16 residues. CDR1 is SGHKS and CDR2 is YYEKEE in the germline V gene (reference sequence). The CDR3 sequence is CASSLEQFGSPYEQYF. Here the CDR3 DNA reads TGTGCCAGCAGCTTGGAACAGTTTGGGTCCCCCTACGAGCAGTACTTC.

The J gene is TRBJ2-1, the V gene TRBV9; TRBD1 aligns across 7 bases. From germline, CDR1 is SGDLS and CDR2 YYNGEE. Trimming took 0 bases from V and 2 from J; bases not matched to a gene: 5. The CDR3 extends over 16 amino acids. Here the CDR3 reads CASSVGGQLAYNEQFF. The CDR3, as DNA: TGTGCCAGCAGCGTAGGGGGACAGCTGGCCTACAATGAGCAGTTCTTC.

The chain recombines TRBV5-1 with TRBJ1-2; 9 bases map to TRBD1. CDR1 SGHRS and CDR2 YFSETQ come from the germline V gene. The V gene end was trimmed by 0 bases and the J gene end by 0 bases; junction bases not matched to a gene: 0. The CDR3 runs 15 residues. CDR3 residues: CASSLGQGANYGYTF. The CDR3 coding sequence is TGCGCCAGCAGCTTGGGACAGGGGGCTAACTATGGCTACACCTTC.

The chain employs TRBV2 and TRBJ1-2; D call uncertain. The germline V gene has CDR1 SNHLY and CDR2 FYNNEI. Trimming stripped 2 bases from V and 7 bases from J, with 8 bases between. CDR3 length: 12 amino acids. The CDR3 reads CASSESGFGYTF. CDR3 coding DNA: TGTGCCAGCAGTGAATCCGGTTTTGGCTACACCTTC.

The chain combines TRBV2 with TRBJ2-1; 9 nucleotides agree with TRBD2. Germline loops: CDR1 SNHLY, CDR2 FYNNEI. V lost 7 bases and J lost 8; bases outside the gene matches: 9. The CDR3 has 14 amino acids. CDR3 in amino acids: CASTLAGSTDEQFF. Written as DNA, the CDR3 is TGTGCCAGCACTCTAGCGGGATCTACAGATGAGCAGTTCTTC.

This rearrangement joins TRBV4-2 to TRBJ2-7; D might be TRBD1 (7 bases). Germline CDR1 LGHNA, CDR2 YNFKEQ. V shed 1 base and J shed 0 bases, with 13 bases lying between them. This CDR3 region has 16 residues. This CDR3 reads CASSQVPGDSSYEQYF. The CDR3 nucleotides read TGTGCCAGCAGCCAAGTTCCGGGGGACAGCTCCTACGAGCAGTACTTC.

This chain joins TRBV10-1 and TRBJ2-7, with 12 positions matching TRBD1. V lost 6 bases to trimming and J lost 4 bases; unmatched junction nucleotides: 7. The CDR3 loop spans 15 amino acids. CDR1 is WNHNN and CDR2 is SYGVQD in the germline V gene (reference sequence). The CDR3: CASSTGTGGGYEQYF. CDR3 sequence (DNA): TGCGCCAGCAGCACCGGGACAGGGGGCGGGTACGAGCAGTACTTC.

Points on this clone: Relative to the germline gene, one junction end is altered; a read error may explain this. This sequence joins TRBV20-1 and TRBJ1-1; 7 bases agree with TRBD1. CDR1 and CDR2 (germline): DFQATT, SNEGSKA (reference sequence). The CDR3 is 11 residues long. The CDR3 bases are TGCAGTGCTATACCGGGACAGATACCCTTATGG. It encodes CSAIPGQIPLW.

The sample holds a few counts of this clone. The J gene is TRBJ1-2, the V gene TRBV7-9; a weak D match, TRBD1 (6 bases). Germline lookup yields CDR1 SEHNR and CDR2 FQNEAQ (reference sequence). V was trimmed by 4 bases and J by 9 bases, leaving 15 bases between them. This CDR3 comprises 13 residues. Here the CDR3 reads CASSWGPSRSYTF. The CDR3 DNA reads TGTGCCAGCAGCTGGGGGCCCAGCAGGAGCTACACCTTC.

A single count supports this clone. This chain uses TRBV19 with TRBJ1-4; 9 bases fit TRBD1. CDR1 LNHDA and CDR2 SQIVND come from the germline V gene (reference sequence). This CDR3 contains 15 residues. V lost 3 bases to trimming and J lost 8 bases; unmatched junction nucleotides: 7. This CDR3 is CASSIPGTGIEKLFF. The CDR3 DNA is TGTGCCAGTAGTATTCCCGGGACAGGGATCGAAAAACTGTTTTTT.

This clone was detected only a few times. This chain joins TRBV10-3 and TRBJ1-2, with 7 bases fitting TRBD1. The CDR3 runs 14 residues. Unmatched junction bases numbered 11, after V lost 5 bases and J lost 8 bases. The germline V gene encodes CDR1 ENHRY and CDR2 SYGVKD. CDR3 in amino acids: CAISLGGPEEGYTF. The CDR3 coding sequence is TGTGCCATCAGTCTAGGGGGCCCAGAGGAGGGCTACACCTTC.

V usage is TRBV20-1 and J usage is TRBJ2-7, with TRBD1 matching 7 bases. CDR3 length equals 11 residues. V lost 5 bases and J lost 6; bases outside the gene matches: 4. Germline CDR1 reads DFQATT; CDR2 reads SNEGSKA (reference sequence). CDR3 nucleotides: TGCAGTGCTTCTCAGGGGGTCGAGCAGTACTTC. It translates to CSASQGVEQYF.

This rearrangement joins TRBV19 to TRBJ1-3; tentative D call: TRBD1 (6 bases). CDR1 and CDR2 (germline): LNHDA, SQIVND (reference sequence). The CDR3 length is 15 residues. Trimming shortened V by 5 bases and J by 3 bases, and 14 bases separated the two germline ends. CDR3 DNA sequence: TGTGCCAGTAGTGTACAACAGGGCGGTGGAAACACCATATATTTT. Protein sequence: CASSVQQGGGNTIYF.

The chain combines TRBV12-3 or TRBV12-4 with TRBJ1-2; D is perhaps TRBD1 (6 bases). V was cut by 8 bases and J by 5 bases, with 15 bases left in between. The CDR3 sequence is 13 residues long. CDR3 nucleotide sequence: TGTGCCAGCGGACGGACAGATACTTATGGCTACACCTTC. The encoded protein is CASGRTDTYGYTF.

The J gene is TRBJ2-3, the V gene TRBV5-1; 10 bases align to TRBD1. The CDR3 extends over 18 amino acids. The V gene end was trimmed by 4 bases and the J gene end by 3 bases; junction bases not matched to a gene: 14. The germline CDR1 and CDR2 sequences are SGHRS and YFSETQ. The CDR3 loop is CASSRDRGGFGTTDTQYF. For the CDR3, the DNA is TGCGCCAGCAGCCGGGACAGGGGCGGTTTTGGTACGACAGATACGCAGTATTTT.

This chain uses TRBV5-1 with TRBJ2-1, with 7 bases lining up with TRBD2. CDR1 SGHRS and CDR2 YFSETQ come from the germline V gene. Trimming at V came to 2 bases and at J to 5 bases, leaving 4 bases not matched to a gene. The CDR3 is made up of 14 amino acids. The CDR3 nucleotides are TGCGCCAGCAGCTTCACTAGCGTAAACAATGAGCAGTTCTTC. The encoded protein is CASSFTSVNNEQFF.

The chain recombines TRBV27 with TRBJ2-1, with D possibly TRBD2 on 5 matching bases. CDR3 length equals 14 residues. CDR1 is MNHEY, CDR2 SMNVEV, per germline (reference sequence). The V and J ends lost 7 bases and 5 bases respectively, with 15 bases between them. The DNA for the CDR3 is TGTGCCAGCAAATTAACGCGGGCGAACAATGAGCAGTTCTTC. It encodes CASKLTRANNEQFF.

This rearrangement joins TRBV29-1 to TRBJ1-2, with 10 bases identical to TRBD1. This CDR3 is 14 amino acids long. Unmatched junction bases numbered 5, after V lost 6 bases and J lost 1 base. Germline lookup yields CDR1 SQVTM and CDR2 ANQGSEA. CDR3 amino acids: CSVSGQGFNYGYTF. For the CDR3, the DNA is TGCAGCGTGTCGGGACAGGGGTTTAACTATGGCTACACCTTC.

The chain combines TRBV2 with TRBJ2-7; the D is unclear. Germline V gene data show CDR1 as SNHLY and CDR2 as FYNNEI. The germline V and J ends were trimmed by 8 bases and 0 bases, with 11 bases remaining between them. CDR3 length equals 13 residues. The CDR3 reads CASGDESSYEQYF. CDR3 coding DNA: TGTGCCAGCGGAGACGAAAGCTCCTACGAGCAGTACTTC.

V usage is TRBV30 and J usage is TRBJ1-5, with unresolved D. Germline values: CDR1 GTSNPN, CDR2 SVGIG (reference sequence). The CDR3 is 14 residues long. Trimming took 3 bases from V and 0 from J, leaving 9 bases between them. The CDR3 region is CAWSPLSSNQPQHF. The CDR3 DNA sequence: TGTGCCTGGAGCCCGTTGTCTAGCAATCAGCCCCAGCATTTT.

Here the CDR3 reads CASSLGFTGAGGYTF. The DNA for the CDR3 is TGCGCCAGCAGCTTGGGTTTTACAGGGGCCGGCGGCTACACCTTC. The rearrangement joins TRBV5-1 to TRBJ1-2; TRBD1 agrees at 7 bases. The germline CDR1 and CDR2 sequences are SGHRS and YFSETQ. V was clipped by 0 bases and J by 8 bases; unmatched bases: 10. CDR3 length equals 15 residues.

The chain recombines TRBV4-1 with TRBJ1-1; tentative D call: TRBD1 (6 bases). Trimming took 3 bases from V and 0 from J, leaving 17 bases between them. The germline V gene encodes CDR1 MGHRA and CDR2 YSYEKL. The CDR3 contains 17 residues. CDR3 amino acids: CASSHLRTELMNTEAFF. The CDR3, as DNA: TGCGCCAGCAGCCACCTCAGGACAGAACTCATGAACACTGAAGCTTTCTTT.

V usage is TRBV3-1 (or the pseudogene TRBV3-2) and J usage is TRBJ1-1, with 8 positions matching TRBD1. The CDR3 runs 15 residues. Per the germline V gene, CDR1 is LGHDT and CDR2 is YNNKEL (reference sequence). V lost 5 bases, J lost 3 bases, and 8 bases stayed unmatched. The CDR3 region has the DNA TGTGCCAGCAGCATACAGGGGGGAGAGGACACTGAAGCTTTCTTT. Its protein product is CASSIQGGEDTEAFF.

The chain employs TRBV4-2 and TRBJ1-3, with D possibly matching TRBD1 (6 bases). V lost 3 bases and J 4 bases, leaving 13 bases between the germline ends. This CDR3 region has 15 residues. The germline gives CDR1 LGHNA, CDR2 YNFKEQ. As DNA, the CDR3 is TGTGCCAGCAGCCATCTCAGGGGTGGAGGAAACACCATATATTTT. This codes for CASSHLRGGGNTIYF.

This clone was seen only once. V is TRBV23-1 and J is TRBJ2-7; 12 bases are a match to TRBD1. TRBV23-1 is an ORF, and what it does is uncertain. The V and J ends lost 3 bases and 7 bases, in that order; junction bases with no gene match: 7. The CDR3 is 15 residues long. Here the CDR3 reads CASSQPGQGAREQYF. The CDR3 nucleotides are TGCGCCAGCAGTCAGCCGGGACAGGGGGCTCGGGAGCAGTACTTC.

V usage is TRBV6-5 and J usage is TRBJ2-7, with a tentative D call TRBD2 (6 bases). V was trimmed by 11 bases and J by 3 bases, leaving 14 bases between them. There are 12 residues in the CDR3. The germline V gene has CDR1 MNHEY and CDR2 SVGAGI. The CDR3 sequence is CACTGEGYEQYF. The CDR3 nucleotides are TGTGCCTGCACGGGAGAGGGCTACGAGCAGTACTTC.

The rearrangement links TRBV20-1 to TRBJ2-7, with 7 bases that match TRBD1. Trimming cost V 6 bases and J 7 bases; bases outside gene matches: 6. Germline CDR1 and CDR2: DFQATT and SNEGSKA (reference sequence). The CDR3 has 11 amino acids. For the CDR3, the DNA is TGCAGTGCCGTTTACAGGGGTGAGCAGTACTTC. This gives the protein CSAVYRGEQYF.

This chain connects TRBV2 to TRBJ1-2; possible D gene TRBD1, 6 bases. The V end was cut by 4 bases, the J end by 6 bases, with 6 bases between. The CDR3 spans 11 residues. CDR1 is SNHLY, CDR2 FYNNEI, per germline. CDR3: CASSGGHGYTF. The CDR3 coding sequence is TGTGCCAGCAGTGGGGGGCATGGCTACACCTTC.